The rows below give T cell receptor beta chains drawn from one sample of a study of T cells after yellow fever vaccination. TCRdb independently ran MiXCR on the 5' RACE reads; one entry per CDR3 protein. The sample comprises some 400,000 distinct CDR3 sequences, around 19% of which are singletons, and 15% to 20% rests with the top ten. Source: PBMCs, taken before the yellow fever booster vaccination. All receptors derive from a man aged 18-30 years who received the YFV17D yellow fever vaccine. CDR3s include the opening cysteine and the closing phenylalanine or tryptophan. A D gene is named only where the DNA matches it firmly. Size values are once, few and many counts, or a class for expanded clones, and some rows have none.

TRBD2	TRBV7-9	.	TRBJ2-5	TGTGCCAGCAGCCGCGTTGACGGGGGGGCTGAGACCCAGTACTTC	CASSRVDGGAETQYF
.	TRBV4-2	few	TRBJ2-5	TGTGCCAGCAGCCGCGGGACAGACTCTAAAGAGACCCAGTACTTC	CASSRGTDSKETQYF
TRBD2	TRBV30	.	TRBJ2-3	TGTGCCTGGAGTGTAGCCGGGGGGACAGATACGCAGTATTTT	CAWSVAGGTDTQYF
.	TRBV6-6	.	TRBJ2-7	TGTGCCAGCAGTTACTCTGGCACCTCCTACGAGCAGTACTTC	CASSYSGTSYEQYF
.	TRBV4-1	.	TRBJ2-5	TGCGCCAGCAGCCTGGGGGCGCGGGGAGAGACCCAGTACTTC	CASSLGARGETQYF
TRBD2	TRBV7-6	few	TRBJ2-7	TGTGCCAGCAGCTTTAAAGCGGGGTTGCCCTTATACGAGCAGTACTTC	CASSFKAGLPLYEQYF
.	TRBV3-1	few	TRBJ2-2	TGTGCCAGCAGCCAAAGGCTAGTAGACACCGGGGAGCTGTTTTTT	CASSQRLVDTGELFF
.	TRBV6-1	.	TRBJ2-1	TGTGCCAGCAGGACGACAGGAGCCAATGAGCAGTTCTTC	CASRTTGANEQFF
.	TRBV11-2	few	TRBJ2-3	TGTGCCAGCAGCAGGAGGACTGGGTGGCTCACAGATACGCAGTATTTT	CASSRRTGWLTDTQYF
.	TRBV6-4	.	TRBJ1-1	TGTGCCAGCAGTTCCCAGGGAGAAACTGAAGCTTTCTTT	CASSSQGETEAFF
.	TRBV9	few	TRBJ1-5	TGTGCCAGCAGCGTAACTGGGGGGGGAAGCAATCAGCCCCAGCATTTT	CASSVTGGGSNQPQHF
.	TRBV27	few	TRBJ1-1	TGTGCCAGCAGTTTATCGGGCGGAGTGAGGACTGAAGCTTTCTTT	CASSLSGGVRTEAFF
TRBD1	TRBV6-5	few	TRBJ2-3	TGTGCCAGCAGTTACTCGGGACAGGGCACAGATACGCAGTATTTT	CASSYSGQGTDTQYF
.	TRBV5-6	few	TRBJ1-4	TGTGCCAGTCAGAGGGACGTCGATGAAAAACTGTTTTTT	CASQRDVDEKLFF
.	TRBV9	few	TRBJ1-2	TGTGCCAGCAGCACCTACCGTGGGGGTGGCTACACCTTC	CASSTYRGGGYTF
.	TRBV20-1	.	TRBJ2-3	TGCAGTGCTACGGCCACAGATACGCATTATTTT	CSATATDTHYF
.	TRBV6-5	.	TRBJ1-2	TGTGCCAGCAGGAGTGCCGATTTCTATGGCTACACCTTC	CASRSADFYGYTF
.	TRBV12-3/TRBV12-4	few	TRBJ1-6	TGTGCCAGCAGTTTCTCAGAGGTAGGGGATTCACCCCTCCACTTT	CASSFSEVGDSPLHF
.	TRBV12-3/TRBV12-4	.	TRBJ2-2	TGTGCCAGCAGTTTCGTCGGGAACCCCGGGGAGCTGTTTTTT	CASSFVGNPGELFF
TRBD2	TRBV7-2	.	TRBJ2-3	TGTGCCAGCAGCTTAGAGCGGGGGAGCACAGATACGCAGTATTTT	CASSLERGSTDTQYF
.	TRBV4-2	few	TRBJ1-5	TGTGCCAGCAGCCATCGGTCTAGCAATCAGCCCCAGCATTTT	CASSHRSSNQPQHF
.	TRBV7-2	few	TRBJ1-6	TGTGCCAGCAGCTGGCCGGGCAGGGATTCACCCCTCCACTTT	CASSWPGRDSPLHF
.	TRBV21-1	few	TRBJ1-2	TGTGCCAGCAGCAAAGAGGGGACAGGGGATCACGGCTACACCTTC	CASSKEGTGDHGYTF
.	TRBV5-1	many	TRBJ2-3	TGCGCCAGCAAGCCTTCAGTGGTCACAGATACGCAGTATTTT	CASKPSVVTDTQYF
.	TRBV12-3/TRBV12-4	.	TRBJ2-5	TGTGCCAGCCGCAGCGGACCGGGACACAGCCAAGAGACCCAGTACTTC	CASRSGPGHSQETQYF
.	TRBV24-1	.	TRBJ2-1	TGTGCCACCAGTGATCCCTCACGGATCAATGAGCAGTTCTTC	CATSDPSRINEQFF
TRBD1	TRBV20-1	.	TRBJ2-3	TGCAGTGCTAGAGGGACAGGGATAACAGATACGCAGTATTTT	CSARGTGITDTQYF
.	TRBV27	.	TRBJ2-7	TGTGCCAGCAGTTTAGACCCGGGGGCTTGGGAGCAGTACTTC	CASSLDPGAWEQYF
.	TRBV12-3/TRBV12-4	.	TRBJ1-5	TGTGCCAGCAGTTCCCAGTTTAGCAATCAGCCCCAGCATTTT	CASSSQFSNQPQHF
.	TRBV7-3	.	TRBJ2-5	TGTGCCAGCAGCTTAACGTTAGGGACCCAAGAGACCCAGTACTTC	CASSLTLGTQETQYF
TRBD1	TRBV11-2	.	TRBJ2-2	TGTGCCAGCAGCTTAGAGGGACAGGGGTTCACCGGGGAGCTGTTTTTT	CASSLEGQGFTGELFF
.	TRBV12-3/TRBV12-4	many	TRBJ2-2	TGTGCCAGCAGTTTCACGAACACCGGGGAGCTGTTTTTT	CASSFTNTGELFF
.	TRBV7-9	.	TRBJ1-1	TGTGCCAGCAACGGGTGGACCCAACATGGGAGGGACACTGAAGCTTTCTTT	CASNGWTQHGRDTEAFF
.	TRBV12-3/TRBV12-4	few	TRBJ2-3	TGTGCCAGCACGAGCCTCTTAACAGATACGCAGTATTTT	CASTSLLTDTQYF
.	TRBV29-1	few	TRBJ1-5	TGCAGCGCCATAGCGGGGGGCCGCAATCAGCCCCAGCATTTT	CSAIAGGRNQPQHF
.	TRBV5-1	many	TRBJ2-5	TGTGCCAGCAGCTTAGGGACAAACCAAGAGACCCAGTACTTC	CASSLGTNQETQYF
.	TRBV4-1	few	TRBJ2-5	TGCGCCAGCAGCCAAGGCCTTCTAGAGACCCAGTACTTC	CASSQGLLETQYF
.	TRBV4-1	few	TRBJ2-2	TGCGCCAGCAGCCAAGAGGGGATAGGGGACACCGGGGAGCTGTTTTTT	CASSQEGIGDTGELFF
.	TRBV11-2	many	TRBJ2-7	TGTGCCAGCAGCTTACCGCTTGGGTCAGGGGAGCAGTACTTC	CASSLPLGSGEQYF
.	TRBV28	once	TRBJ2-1	TGTGCCAGCAGCCGGCCGGACAGCGCCTACAATGAGCAGTTCTTC	CASSRPDSAYNEQFF
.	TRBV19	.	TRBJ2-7	TGTGCCAGTAGTATCTCGGTACAGGGAATCTACGAGCAGTACTTC	CASSISVQGIYEQYF
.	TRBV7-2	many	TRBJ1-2	TGTGCCAGCAGCTTAGACCAGAACTATGGCTACACCTTC	CASSLDQNYGYTF
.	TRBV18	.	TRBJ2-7	TGTGCCAGCCAAGGATCAAACTCCTACGAGCAGTACTTC	CASQGSNSYEQYF
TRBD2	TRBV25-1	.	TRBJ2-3	TGTGCCAGCAGTGATCTAGCGGGGGCGGGGGATACGCAGTATTTT	CASSDLAGAGDTQYF
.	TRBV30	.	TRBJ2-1	TGTGCCTGGATGTTGCTCGACTACAATGAGCAGTTCTTC	CAWMLLDYNEQFF
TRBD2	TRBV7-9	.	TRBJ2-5	TGTGCCAGCAGCCTAACGAGCGGGGTTGAGACCCAGTACTTC	CASSLTSGVETQYF
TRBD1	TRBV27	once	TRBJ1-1	TGTGCCAGCAGTTCCGTCGGGACAGGGTCCCCTGAAGCTTTCTTT	CASSSVGTGSPEAFF
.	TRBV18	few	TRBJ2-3	TGTGCCAGCTCACCAACCCGGGGAGGAGATACGCAGTATTTT	CASSPTRGGDTQYF
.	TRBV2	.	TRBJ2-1	TGTGCCAGCAGTGCCCCCTCAAGCTCCTACAATGAGCAGTTCTTC	CASSAPSSSYNEQFF
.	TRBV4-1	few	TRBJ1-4	TGCGCCAGCAGCCAACGGCGTCTTGCGGGGAGTGATGAAAAACTGTTTTTT	CASSQRRLAGSDEKLFF
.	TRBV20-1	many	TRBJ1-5	TGCAGTGCTGGGGCACAGGGATTTCCTAGCAATCAGCCCCAGCATTTT	CSAGAQGFPSNQPQHF
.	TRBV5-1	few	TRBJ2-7	TGCGCCAGCAGCGACCTCCGGTCCTACGAGCAGTACTTC	CASSDLRSYEQYF
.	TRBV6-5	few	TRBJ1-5	TGTGCCAGCACCACAGCCGGGTCTTTCTCACGAGCGCCCCAGCATTTT	CASTTAGSFSRAPQHF
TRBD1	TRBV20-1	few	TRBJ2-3	TGCAGTGCTAGAGCTAGGGGACAGGGCACAGATACGCAGTATTTT	CSARARGQGTDTQYF
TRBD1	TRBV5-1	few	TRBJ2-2	TGCGCCAGCAGCTTCAGGGGGCCGGGGTCCGGGGAGCTGTTTTTT	CASSFRGPGSGELFF